This T cell receptor beta chain originates from a study of response to subunit inactivated influenza vaccine. TCRdb reprocessed the RT-PCR reads via MiXCR and lists one record per CDR3 protein. This table has more than 700,000 distinct CDR3 sequences, around 20% appearing once. V was trimmed by 3 bases and J by 5 bases, leaving 5 bases between them. The germline V gene encodes CDR1 SGHTA and CDR2 FQGNSA. The CDR3 has 11 amino acids. This sequence was found in a man in his forties or fifties who received an inactivated influenza vaccine. Sequenced here: PBMCs from blood, sampled more than 4 days after vaccination. The chain couples TRBV7-2 to TRBJ2-7; unclear D gene. CDR3 region: CASSFNHEQYF. The CDR3 region has the DNA TGTGCCAGCAGCTTCAACCACGAGCAGTACTTC.